The 8 T cell receptor beta chains listed next were all sequenced from one sample in a study of molecular identifiers for immune sequencing clone quantification. TCRdb itself ran the PCR reads through MiXCR, one entry per CDR3 protein. The sample carries approximately 590,000 distinct CDR3 sequences, around 25% recorded once. The sequenced material came from naive CD8+ T cells from blood, with Jurkat cell RNA spiked in. This sample's subset: FACS-sorted CD8+CD4-CCR7+CD45RA+ naive T cells. These receptors all stem from a human donor in good health. Some libraries in this study had Jurkat cell RNA spiked in.

This clonotype was found many times. The chain has TRBV12-3 or TRBV12-4 and TRBJ2-3; 9 bases map to TRBD2. The V and J ends lost 5 bases and 0 bases, in that order; junction bases with no gene match: 6. There are 16 residues in the CDR3. The CDR3 DNA sequence: TGTGCCAGCAGTCCCAGACTAGCGGTTAGCACAGATACGCAGTATTTT. This translates into CASSPRLAVSTDTQYF.

This clonotype was detected only a few times. The junction does not match germline at one end; this may be a read error. The V gene is TRBV5-3, the J gene TRBJ1-2; D perhaps matches TRBD1 (6 bases). TRBV5-3 is an open reading frame whose function is uncertain. CDR3 length: 17 residues. This chain's CDR3 is CASSLSWSRGSNYGYTF. CDR3 coding DNA: TGTGCCAGCAGCTTGAGTTGGAGCAGGGGATCTAACTATGGCTACACCTTC.

Concerning this clonotype: This could be a read error, since a much larger clone is one nucleotide away. The rearrangement uses TRBV7-9 and TRBJ1-1, with TRBD1 identical over 9 bases. The CDR3 extends over 14 amino acids. CDR1 is SEHNR, CDR2 FQNEAQ, per germline (reference sequence). Germline trimming cut 5 bases from V and 10 bases from J; bases unmatched to any gene: 11. CDR3 DNA sequence: TGTGCCAGCAGCCGAGGGACAGGGATAGCTGGAGCTTTCTTT. Its protein is CASSRGTGIAGAFF. Using reference TRBV7-9 and TRBJ1-1 for the parts outside the CDR3, the full variable domain is DTGVSQNPRHKITKRGQNVTFRCDPISEHNRLYWYRQTLGQGPEFLTYFQNEAQLEKSRLLSDRFSAERPKGSFSTLEIQRTEQGDSAMYLCASSRGTGIAGAFFGQGTRLTVV.

A few counts support this clonotype. The junction shows a germline mismatch at one end, possibly a read error. The rearrangement uses TRBV5-1 and TRBJ2-5, with D unresolved. CDR3 size: 16 residues. Germline CDR1 SGHRS, CDR2 YFSETQ. CDR3 region: CAGSPPGLPYKETQYF. CDR3 DNA sequence: TGCGCCGGCAGCCCACCCGGTCTCCCGTACAAAGAGACCCAGTACTTC.

There are many counts of this clonotype. The genes are TRBV5-1 and TRBJ2-1; D unresolved. The CDR3 has 13 amino acids. The ends were cut back, 4 bases at V and 3 bases at J, with 8 bases in the middle. CDR1 is SGHRS, CDR2 YFSETQ, per germline. Here the CDR3 DNA reads TGCGCCAGCAGCACGGATAACTACAATGAGCAGTTCTTC. Translation gives CASSTDNYNEQFF.

This clonotype has at least ten counts. The gene calls are TRBV14 and TRBJ2-3, with D tentatively TRBD2 (5 bases). The V gene's germline CDR1 is SGHDN and CDR2 FVKESK. Trimming took off 1 base at V and 2 bases at J, with 10 bases between the two ends. This CDR3 is built from 15 residues. CDR3 nucleotide sequence: TGTGCCAGCAGCCAAGGACCGGGGTCCACAGATACGCAGTATTTT. It encodes CASSQGPGSTDTQYF.

This clonotype has just a few counts. V gene TRBV7-6 combines with J gene TRBJ2-7; TRBD2 agrees at 13 bases. The trim removed 1 base at V and 7 bases at J, leaving 13 bases unmatched. The V gene's germline CDR1 is SGHVS and CDR2 FNYEAQ. The CDR3 is 18 amino acids. CDR3 in DNA: TGTGCCAGCAGCTTAGTTTCCCCGACTAGCGGGAGGACGGGGGAGCAGTACTTC. Amino acid sequence: CASSLVSPTSGRTGEQYF.

This clonotype was picked up many times. The chain carries TRBV7-2 and TRBJ2-7; either TRBD1 or TRBD2 may fit D (5 bases each). The CDR3 is 17 residues long. The germline gives CDR1 SGHTA, CDR2 FQGNSA. Between the trimmed V and J ends, which lost 3 bases and 3 bases, there was a span of 21 bases. The CDR3 region is CASSLGRSRGSHYEQYF. CDR3 coding DNA: TGTGCCAGCAGCTTGGGTAGGTCGAGGGGCTCTCACTACGAGCAGTACTTC.